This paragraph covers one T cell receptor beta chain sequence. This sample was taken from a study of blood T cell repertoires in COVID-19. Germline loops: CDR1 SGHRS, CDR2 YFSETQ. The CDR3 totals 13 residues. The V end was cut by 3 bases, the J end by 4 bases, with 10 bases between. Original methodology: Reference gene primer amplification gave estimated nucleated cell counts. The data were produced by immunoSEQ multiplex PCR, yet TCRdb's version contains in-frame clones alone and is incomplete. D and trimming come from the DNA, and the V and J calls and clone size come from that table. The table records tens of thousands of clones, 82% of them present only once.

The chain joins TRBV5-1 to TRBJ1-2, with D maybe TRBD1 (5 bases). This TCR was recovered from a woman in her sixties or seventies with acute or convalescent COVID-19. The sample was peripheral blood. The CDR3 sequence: CASSSGLTYGYTF. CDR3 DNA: TGCGCCAGCAGCTCAGGGTTAACCTATGGCTACACCTTC.